These T cell receptor beta chains were read from a single sample in a study of blood T cell repertoires in COVID-19. Assay: immunoSEQ multiplex PCR; the TCRdb copy retains only in-frame clones and omits some. The table lists approximately 27,000 clones, approximately 94% of them singletons. Sequencing was carried out using peripheral blood. These receptors originate from a human donor with active COVID-19. The donor label of this sample is uncertain. Each CDR3 is given with its conserved first and last residue. A D gene is named only where the DNA matches it firmly. The size of a clone is reported for some rows only, either as once, few or many, or as a class for expanded clones.

d_call: TRBD2; v_call: TRBV4-1; j_call: TRBJ2-5; clone_size: NA; cdr3_aa: CASSQEGLAAQETQYF; cdr3_nt: TGCGCCAGCAGCCAAGAGGGACTAGCGGCTCAAGAGACCCAGTACTTC
d_call: NA; v_call: TRBV5-1; j_call: TRBJ1-1; clone_size: once; cdr3_aa: CASSSGRGRTTEAFF; cdr3_nt: TGCGCCAGCAGCTCCGGCAGGGGCCGTACCACTGAAGCTTTCTTT
d_call: NA; v_call: TRBV7-9; j_call: TRBJ2-1; clone_size: few; cdr3_aa: CASSLAGEGTEQFF; cdr3_nt: TGTGCCAGCAGCTTAGCGGGAGAAGGTACTGAGCAGTTCTTC
d_call: TRBD2; v_call: TRBV14; j_call: TRBJ2-7; clone_size: NA; cdr3_aa: CASSQEGLAGVPTYEQYF; cdr3_nt: TGTGCCAGCAGCCAAGAGGGGCTAGCGGGAGTCCCAACCTACGAGCAGTACTTC
d_call: TRBD1; v_call: TRBV19; j_call: TRBJ2-2; clone_size: NA; cdr3_aa: CASSTQGARAGELFF; cdr3_nt: TGTGCCAGTAGTACACAGGGGGCAAGGGCCGGGGAGCTGTTTTTT
d_call: NA; v_call: TRBV10-3; j_call: TRBJ2-7; clone_size: NA; cdr3_aa: CAISYPGIGEQYF; cdr3_nt: TGTGCCATCAGTTACCCAGGAATAGGCGAGCAGTACTTC
d_call: NA; v_call: TRBV19; j_call: TRBJ2-2; clone_size: NA; cdr3_aa: CASSILQGKTGELFF; cdr3_nt: TGTGCCAGTAGTATTTTGCAGGGGAAGACCGGGGAGCTGTTTTTT
d_call: NA; v_call: TRBV2; j_call: TRBJ2-2; clone_size: NA; cdr3_aa: CASSRVGVNTGELFF; cdr3_nt: TGTGCCAGCAGTCGGGTCGGGGTCAACACCGGGGAGCTGTTTTTT
d_call: TRBD2; v_call: TRBV2; j_call: TRBJ2-7; clone_size: NA; cdr3_aa: CASSEVSSGGSYEQYF; cdr3_nt: TGTGCCAGCAGTGAAGTTTCTAGCGGGGGTTCCTACGAGCAGTACTTC
d_call: NA; v_call: TRBV7-2; j_call: TRBJ2-7; clone_size: NA; cdr3_aa: CASSLNSGTSYEQYF; cdr3_nt: TGTGCCAGCAGCTTAAATTCCGGGACATCCTACGAGCAGTACTTC
d_call: TRBD2; v_call: TRBV18; j_call: TRBJ2-5; clone_size: NA; cdr3_aa: CASSRGTRIGQETQYF; cdr3_nt: TGTGCCAGCTCTCGGGGGACTAGGATTGGACAAGAGACCCAGTACTTC
d_call: TRBD2; v_call: TRBV7-2; j_call: TRBJ2-3; clone_size: NA; cdr3_aa: CASSLTSGGARDTQYF; cdr3_nt: TGTGCCAGCAGCTTAACTAGCGGGGGGGCCAGGGATACGCAGTATTTT
d_call: NA; v_call: TRBV21-1; j_call: TRBJ2-1; clone_size: NA; cdr3_aa: CASSKVRLAGAYCDEQFF; cdr3_nt: TGTGCCAGCAGCAAAGTACGGCTAGCGGGAGCCTACTGCGATGAGCAGTTCTTC
d_call: NA; v_call: TRBV29-1; j_call: TRBJ2-7; clone_size: NA; cdr3_aa: CSVEVGGGVQQYF; cdr3_nt: TGCAGCGTTGAAGTGGGGGGGGGCGTCCAGCAGTACTTC